This passage covers 20 T cell receptor beta chains from one sample sequenced in a study of blood T cell repertoires in COVID-19. Clones were read by immunoSEQ multiplex PCR, and TCRdb kept only the in-frame ones, dropping some. The sample has fewer than 250,000 clones, approximately 86% seen once. The sequenced sample consisted of PBMCs or T cells enriched from blood (not recorded which). The receptors were sampled from a woman aged 35 to 49 in a cohort exposed to, infected with or recovered from COVID-19 (not recorded which).

The chain joins TRBV5-1 to TRBJ1-1, with D tentatively TRBD1 (6 bases). The CDR3 consists of 14 residues. CDR1 and CDR2 from the germline V gene are SGHRS and YFSETQ. The V gene lost 4 bases and the J gene lost 4 bases, with 14 bases spanning the gap. CDR3 region: CASSDPQGSTEAFF. CDR3 sequence (DNA): TGCGCCAGCAGCGACCCTCAGGGGAGCACTGAAGCTTTCTTT.

The rearrangement joins TRBV5-5 to TRBJ1-2; D gene unclear. V lost 4 bases to trimming and J lost 7 bases, with 8 bases between them. Germline V gene data show CDR1 as SGHKS and CDR2 as YYEKEE (reference sequence). The CDR3 covers 11 residues. This CDR3 reads CASSAPGGYTF. CDR3 nucleotide sequence: TGTGCCAGCAGCGCCCCGGGTGGCTACACCTTC.

This chain joins TRBV2 and TRBJ1-1; D is uncertain. Trimming left V 1 base short and J 4 bases short, with 10 bases between. CDR1 is SNHLY, CDR2 FYNNEI, per germline. The CDR3 is 14 amino acids. This CDR3 reads CASSEDRGTTEAFF. The CDR3 nucleotides are TGTGCCAGCAGTGAAGACCGGGGAACCACTGAAGCTTTCTTT.

This clone was seen once. The rearrangement joins TRBV20-1 to TRBJ2-3; 7 nucleotides agree with TRBD2. The germline gives CDR1 DFQATT, CDR2 SNEGSKA (reference sequence). This CDR3 has 12 residues. The junction had 7 bases not matched to a gene; V was cut back by 3 bases and J by 10 bases. The CDR3 protein is CSASGGLEPQYF. CDR3 DNA: TGCAGTGCTAGTGGAGGACTAGAACCGCAGTATTTT.

In its sample, this clone was seen once. This rearrangement joins TRBV4-1 to TRBJ2-7; the match to TRBD2 covers 8 bases. The V and J ends lost 4 bases and 2 bases, in that order; junction bases with no gene match: 7. Germline lookup yields CDR1 MGHRA and CDR2 YSYEKL. The CDR3 spans 15 residues. The CDR3 nucleotides are TGCGCCAGCAGCCGGGACGGGACTAGAGCCTACGAGCAGTACTTC. Translated: CASSRDGTRAYEQYF.

This clone has a single count. The genes are TRBV6-2 or TRBV6-3 and TRBJ2-5; D not certain. Trimming stripped 6 bases from V and 3 bases from J, with 14 bases between. Germline values: CDR1 MNHEY, CDR2 SVGEGT. There are 14 residues in the CDR3. The CDR3 loop is CASSPIPPEETQYF. The CDR3, as DNA: TGTGCCAGCAGCCCCATACCACCAGAAGAGACCCAGTACTTC.

This clone was recorded a few times. J is TRBJ2-1 and V is TRBV5-1; 8 nucleotides line up with TRBD2. V was clipped by 4 bases and J by 4 bases; unmatched bases: 7. Germline CDR1 and CDR2: SGHRS and YFSETQ. CDR3 length equals 15 residues. CDR3 coding DNA: TGCGCCAGCAGCCTTCTTAGCGGGACTTACAATGAGCAGTTCTTC. This sequence encodes CASSLLSGTYNEQFF.

Concerning this clone itself: The sample has other DNA sequences that encode this CDR3 too. CDR3 sequence: CASSLGQGEETQYF. In DNA, the CDR3 is TGCGCCAGCAGCTTGGGGCAGGGGGAAGAGACCCAGTACTTC. This sequence joins TRBV5-1 and TRBJ2-5; TRBD1 matches 7 bases. Germline values: CDR1 SGHRS, CDR2 YFSETQ. V trimming: 0 bases; J trimming: 3 bases; junction bases outside the gene matches: 2. The CDR3 runs 14 residues.

The chain has TRBV5-8 and TRBJ1-6; 8 bases align to TRBD1. This CDR3 region has 14 residues. The germline V gene has CDR1 SGHTS and CDR2 YDEGEE. Losses at the gene ends were 3 bases for V and 6 bases for J; bases not matched to a gene: 2. The CDR3 DNA follows: TGTGCCAGCAGCTGGGACAGGCTTAATTCACCCCTCCACTTT. Translation: CASSWDRLNSPLHF.

The V gene is TRBV24-1, the J gene TRBJ2-7; 14 nucleotides agree with TRBD2. In germline, CDR1 is KGHDR, CDR2 SFDVKD. The CDR3 runs 17 residues. J gave up 3 bases and V 4 bases, and 7 bases lay outside the gene matches. CDR3 in DNA: TGTGCCACCAGTGACACCCGGACTAGCGGGAGGATCTACGAGCAGTACTTC. This codes for CATSDTRTSGRIYEQYF.

The J gene is TRBJ1-1, the V gene TRBV5-5; tentatively, D is TRBD1 (5 bases). The CDR3 length is 15 residues. Germline CDR1 and CDR2: SGHKS and YYEKEE (reference sequence). Trimming removed 6 bases at V and 5 bases at J, with 20 bases between. The CDR3 bases are TGTGCCAGCAATAGCGGGGGAGATCGAGGTACTGAAGCTTTCTTT. Its protein product is CASNSGGDRGTEAFF.

This clone was seen a few times. The CDR3 region has the DNA TGTGCCAGCAGTGAGAAACAGGGGGCGGTGGATGGCTACACCTTC. This codes for CASSEKQGAVDGYTF. The chain carries TRBV2 and TRBJ1-2, with TRBD1 matching over 9 bases. The CDR3 spans 15 residues. The V gene end was trimmed by 3 bases and the J gene end by 6 bases; junction bases not matched to a gene: 8. CDR1 and CDR2 from the germline V gene are SNHLY and FYNNEI.

This clone was observed a few times. J is TRBJ1-5 and V is TRBV18; D is unresolved. Germline assignment: CDR1 KGHSH and CDR2 LQKENI. The CDR3 loop spans 16 amino acids. Trimming pared 6 bases from V and 0 bases from J, leaving 15 bases between. This CDR3 reads CASSPNLHSSNQPQHF. The CDR3 bases are TGTGCCAGCTCCCCTAACCTACACAGTAGCAATCAGCCCCAGCATTTT.

The V gene is TRBV9, the J gene TRBJ1-2; 7 bases agree with TRBD1. With V trimmed by 3 bases and J by 8 bases, 10 bases remained unmatched. Germline CDR1 is SGDLS and CDR2 is YYNGEE. CDR3 length: 14 amino acids. The CDR3 DNA is TGTGCCAGCAGCGCACGACAGGGTGCGGGAGGCTACACCTTC. As protein: CASSARQGAGGYTF.

The chain couples TRBV10-3 to TRBJ2-7; TRBD1 matches at 9 bases. Germline CDR1 ENHRY, CDR2 SYGVKD. The trim removed 4 bases at V and 3 bases at J, leaving 7 bases unmatched. This CDR3 contains 15 residues. The CDR3 loop reads CAISVARDRVYEQYF. The CDR3 DNA is TGTGCCATCAGTGTTGCTAGGGACAGGGTCTACGAGCAGTACTTC.

The chain uses TRBV5-6 and TRBJ2-5, with D perhaps TRBD2 (5 bases). Trimming shortened V by 2 bases and J by 4 bases, and 15 bases separated the two germline ends. Germline V gene lookup returns CDR1 SGHDT and CDR2 YYEEEE. There are 15 residues in the CDR3. The CDR3 sequence: CASSLGSGFRETQYF. The CDR3 nucleotides are TGTGCCAGCAGCTTAGGGAGTGGATTTCGAGAGACCCAGTACTTC.

The chain employs TRBV27 and TRBJ1-5; TRBD1 agrees at 7 bases. With 8 bases clipped from V and 1 base from J, the junction kept 8 bases outside the gene matches. Per the germline V gene, CDR1 is MNHEY and CDR2 is SMNVEV (reference sequence). This CDR3 has 15 amino acids. CDR3 sequence (DNA): TGTGCCAGCCGCCAAGACAGGGTCAGCAATCAGCCCCAGCATTTT. It yields the protein CASRQDRVSNQPQHF.

The chain recombines TRBV29-1 with TRBJ1-3; a weak D match, TRBD1 (5 bases). Germline V lookup: CDR1 SQVTM, CDR2 ANQGSEA. This CDR3 comprises 14 residues. V gave up 6 bases and J gave up 4 bases, with 16 bases separating them. This CDR3 is CSVPGTGEGNTIYF. The DNA for the CDR3 is TGCAGCGTCCCCGGAACGGGGGAGGGAAACACCATATATTTT.

In DNA form, the CDR3 reads TGCAGTGCTACACTCTACAATGAGCAGTTCTTC. It specifies CSATLYNEQFF. The chain recombines TRBV20-1 with TRBJ2-1, with D uncertain. The CDR3 is made up of 11 amino acids. CDR1 and CDR2 from the germline V gene are DFQATT and SNEGSKA (reference sequence). V gave up 4 bases and J gave up 3 bases, with 4 bases separating them.

V usage is TRBV9 and J usage is TRBJ2-2; maybe TRBD2 (7 bases). CDR3 length: 17 amino acids. Looked up from germline, CDR1 is SGDLS and CDR2 is YYNGEE. Trimming took 3 bases from V and 0 from J, leaving 15 bases between them. For the CDR3, the DNA is TGTGCCAGCAGCGCCCTAGGGGGGGTTCCGAACACCGGGGAGCTGTTTTTT. It codes for CASSALGGVPNTGELFF.